Below are 23 T cell receptor beta chains sequenced from a single sample in a study of blood T cells in healthy people across ages. With a J-beta primer mix and a sample-barcoded 5' primer, a second PCR ran about 6 to 11 cycles. TCRdb passed the 5' RACE reads through MiXCR, listing each CDR3 protein once. Found here are about 1.1 million distinct CDR3 sequences, roughly two fifths of them singletons; the top ten hold 10% to 15%. What was sequenced was blood. The origin of the receptors is a man younger than 35 in good health.

The chain is built from TRBV6-2 or TRBV6-3 and TRBJ2-1; D call uncertain. V lost 0 bases and J lost 6, with 6 bases in between. This CDR3 region has 13 residues. Germline loops: CDR1 MNHEY, CDR2 SVGEGT. In nucleotides, the CDR3 is TGTGCCAGCAGTTACTCCGCTACCAATGAGCAGTTCTTC. This gives the protein CASSYSATNEQFF.

This clonotype showed up just once. The V and J genes are TRBV25-1 and TRBJ1-6; 8 bases agree with TRBD1. Germline V lookup: CDR1 MGHDK, CDR2 SYGVNS. V lost 8 bases and J lost 7; bases outside the gene matches: 10. The CDR3 has 15 residues. CDR3 in amino acids: CASGEWTGSNSPLHF. In nucleotides, the CDR3 is TGTGCCAGCGGAGAGTGGACAGGGTCGAATTCACCCCTCCACTTT.

This chain links TRBV20-1 with TRBJ2-5; TRBD1 aligns across 8 bases. The CDR3 length is 14 residues. Trimming took 2 bases from V and 5 from J; bases not matched to a gene: 7. Germline CDR1 is DFQATT and CDR2 is SNEGSKA (reference sequence). The CDR3 protein is CSARPRTGSETQYF. In nucleotides, the CDR3 is TGCAGTGCTAGACCCCGGACAGGGTCGGAGACCCAGTACTTC.

The chain links TRBV20-1 to TRBJ1-4; possible D gene TRBD1, 6 bases. This CDR3 region has 12 residues. Trimming stripped 4 bases from V and 8 bases from J, with 11 bases between. CDR1 is DFQATT, CDR2 SNEGSKA, per germline (reference sequence). The CDR3 nucleotides are TGCAGTGCTACTCCGGGGGGCGAAAAACTGTTTTTT. Protein product: CSATPGGEKLFF.

The chain employs TRBV20-1 and TRBJ1-4; D ambiguous. CDR3 length: 14 amino acids. Trimming left V 0 bases short and J 4 bases short, with 9 bases between. Germline V CDR1 and CDR2: DFQATT, SNEGSKA (reference sequence). Here the CDR3 DNA reads TGCAGTGCTAGAGATCTGTCTAATAATGAAAAACTGTTTTTT. Translated, it gives CSARDLSNNEKLFF.

This clonotype was detected only a few times. The chain employs TRBV12-5 and TRBJ2-7; D unclear. V lost 6 bases, J lost 7 bases, and 10 bases lay in between. The length of the CDR3 is 11 residues. CDR1 and CDR2 from the germline V gene are LGHNT and FRNRAP. In nucleotides, the CDR3 is TGTGCTAGTGGCCAGCTAATGGAGCAGTACTTC. Translation: CASGQLMEQYF.

The chain recombines TRBV7-9 with TRBJ1-4; unclear D gene. This CDR3 has 15 residues. The V and J ends lost 0 bases and 6 bases respectively, with 11 bases between them. Germline V gives CDR1 SEHNR, CDR2 FQNEAQ (reference sequence). CDR3 region: CASSLAGSQDEKLFF. CDR3 DNA sequence: TGTGCCAGCAGCTTAGCGGGTAGTCAGGATGAAAAACTGTTTTTT.

The chain couples TRBV6-6 to TRBJ2-1, with D perhaps assigned TRBD1 or TRBD2 (6 bases each). The germline V and J ends were trimmed by 0 bases and 11 bases, with 23 bases remaining between them. CDR1 MNHNY and CDR2 SVGAGI come from the germline V gene (reference sequence). The CDR3 totals 17 residues. Here the CDR3 reads CASSYSREDQGRNKQFF. In DNA, the CDR3 is TGTGCCAGCAGTTACTCGAGAGAAGACCAGGGGAGGAATAAGCAGTTCTTC.

This clonotype has only a few counts. The chain is built from TRBV9 and TRBJ2-6; D is ambiguous. Looked up from germline, CDR1 is SGDLS and CDR2 is YYNGEE. This CDR3 is 13 amino acids long. V shed 6 bases and J shed 1 base, with 5 bases lying between them. CDR3 protein: CASTSSGANVLTF. CDR3 DNA: TGTGCCAGCACCAGTTCTGGGGCCAACGTCCTGACTTTC.

The table lists this clonotype with a few counts. The gene calls are TRBV27 and TRBJ2-4, with D possibly TRBD2 on 5 matching bases. The CDR3 has 13 residues. From germline, CDR1 is MNHEY and CDR2 SMNVEV (reference sequence). With 6 bases removed from V and 0 bases from J, the gap between germline ends came to 6 bases. CDR3 protein: CASRSGAKNIQYF. The CDR3 DNA reads as TGTGCCAGCAGAAGCGGAGCCAAAAACATTCAGTACTTC.

The chain links TRBV3-1 to TRBJ1-1, with D possibly being TRBD1 (5 bases). CDR1 is LGHDT, CDR2 YNNKEL, per germline (reference sequence). This CDR3 is built from 16 residues. V dropped 0 bases and J dropped 1 base, with 12 bases sitting between them. CDR3 amino acids: CASSQDRRRENTEAFF. The CDR3 DNA follows: TGTGCCAGCAGCCAAGATCGCCGCAGGGAGAACACTGAAGCTTTCTTT.

This clonotype has only a few counts. The rearrangement joins TRBV2 to TRBJ2-1, with a tentative D call TRBD2 (5 bases). Germline CDR1 and CDR2: SNHLY and FYNNEI. Trimming stripped 4 bases from V and 5 bases from J, with 12 bases between. The CDR3 consists of 14 residues. CDR3 sequence (DNA): TGTGCCAGCAGTGTTAGTTCGGGGAACAATGAGCAGTTCTTC. It encodes CASSVSSGNNEQFF.

The rearrangement uses TRBV21-1 and TRBJ2-2; the table names TRBD1, a call not compared with the DNA. TRBV21-1 is a listed pseudogene. The CDR3 extends over 15 amino acids. The CDR3 loop is CASSADSENTGELFF. Written as DNA, the CDR3 is TGTGCCAGCAGCGCCGACAGTGAGAACACCGGGGAGCTGTTTTTT.

The rearrangement links TRBV6-5 to TRBJ1-5; D call uncertain. The V gene lost 6 bases and the J gene lost 6 bases, with 18 bases spanning the gap. Germline V CDR1 and CDR2: MNHEY, SVGAGI. This CDR3 has 15 amino acids. The CDR3 loop is CASSPEGKLPQPQHF. DNA for the CDR3: TGTGCCAGCAGCCCTGAGGGTAAACTACCTCAGCCCCAGCATTTT.

The chain joins TRBV10-3 to TRBJ1-2; 7 nucleotides match TRBD1. CDR3 size: 14 residues. With V trimmed by 3 bases and J by 8 bases, 9 bases remained unmatched. Germline CDR1 is ENHRY and CDR2 is SYGVKD. CDR3 protein: CAISDQPTGSGYTF. DNA for the CDR3: TGTGCCATCAGTGACCAGCCGACAGGGTCCGGCTACACCTTC.

V gene TRBV5-1 combines with J gene TRBJ2-3; no clear D. The CDR3 covers 14 residues. Per germline, CDR1 SGHRS and CDR2 YFSETQ. Trimming took 7 bases from V and 3 from J, leaving 15 bases between them. The CDR3 DNA reads as TGCGCCAGCGGAGAAGGCGGTCTAACAGATACGCAGTATTTT. Amino acid sequence: CASGEGGLTDTQYF.

The J gene is TRBJ1-4, the V gene TRBV28; D unresolved. Germline V gene lookup returns CDR1 MDHEN and CDR2 SYDVKM. V lost 4 bases and J lost 4, with 13 bases in between. This CDR3 region has 15 residues. The CDR3 sequence is CASSWGGQLNEKLFF. The CDR3 region has the DNA TGTGCCAGCAGTTGGGGAGGGCAGCTTAATGAAAAACTGTTTTTT.

The chain links TRBV7-9 to TRBJ2-1; 7 bases agree with TRBD1. Germline CDR1 SEHNR, CDR2 FQNEAQ (reference sequence). The V gene end was trimmed by 2 bases and the J gene end by 6 bases; junction bases not matched to a gene: 4. The CDR3 spans 14 residues. The CDR3 reads CASSLTQGPNEQFF. The CDR3 DNA reads TGTGCCAGCAGCTTAACACAGGGGCCCAATGAGCAGTTCTTC.

The chain has TRBV27 and TRBJ1-2; TRBD1 might be the D (6 bases). The CDR3 loop spans 13 amino acids. Trimming stripped 2 bases from V and 7 bases from J, with 11 bases between. In germline, CDR1 is MNHEY, CDR2 SMNVEV (reference sequence). CDR3 nucleotides: TGTGCCAGCAGTTTAAACCAGGGGAGTGGCTACACCTTC. Its protein is CASSLNQGSGYTF.

To note about this clonotype: One end of the junction varies from germline; a read error may be responsible. V gene TRBV4-3 combines with J gene TRBJ2-1, with no clear D. Germline V gene data show CDR1 as LGHNA and CDR2 as YSLEER. There are 14 residues in the CDR3. The DNA for the CDR3 is TGCGCTAGCAGCCAAGATACGGCAGGTTCCGAGCAGTTCTTC. This translates into CASSQDTAGSEQFF.

The sample holds one count of this clonotype. A junction end diverges from the germline sequence, so it may reflect a read error. The chain couples TRBV30 to TRBJ2-1, with TRBD1 identical over 11 bases. This CDR3 spans 15 amino acids. Looked up from germline, CDR1 is GTSNPN and CDR2 is SVGIG (reference sequence). The CDR3 sequence: CAWSPGQGAGNGQFF. The CDR3 DNA is TGTGCCTGGAGTCCAGGACAGGGGGCGGGAAATGGGCAGTTCTTC.

This clonotype was seen a handful of times. The chain carries TRBV12-5 and TRBJ2-3; the D gene is possibly TRBD1 (5 bases). This CDR3 is built from 13 residues. V lost 4 bases and J 4 bases, leaving 9 bases between the germline ends. CDR1 LGHNT and CDR2 FRNRAP come from the germline V gene. The CDR3 DNA follows: TGTGCTAGTGGTTCCACAGGCCCAGATACGCAGTATTTT. Translated, it gives CASGSTGPDTQYF.

In DNA, the CDR3 is TGTGCCATCAGACAGGCGAACACCGGGGAGCTGTTTTTT. Protein sequence: CAIRQANTGELFF. The rearrangement uses TRBV10-3 and TRBJ2-2; D possibly corresponds to TRBD1 (5 bases). V lost 6 bases to trimming and J lost 0 bases, with 5 bases between them. Germline V lookup: CDR1 ENHRY, CDR2 SYGVKD. The CDR3 sequence is 13 residues long.